The clone carrying this T cell receptor (beta chain) was observed a handful of times. Antigen unknown. The data belong to a study of cytomegalovirus exposure and HLA in healthy donors. Study in general: HLA-typed donors contributed about 85 million unique TCRs, which were held in an early data release. Whole-study results and caveats: Most TCR sequences were seen very rarely across donors, but some public TCRs occurred in many. High specificity and sensitivity for cytomegalovirus status were reported for the classifier. In a later analysis, several top co-occurrence clusters appeared linked to parvovirus B19, influenza, CMV and Epstein-Barr virus.

Trimming stripped 3 bases from V and 5 bases from J, with 11 bases between. From germline, CDR1 is SGHRS and CDR2 YFSETQ. The CDR3 length is 13 residues. PCR employed 60 Vbeta and 13 Jbeta primers. TCRdb's copy holds only in-frame clones and misses some; the assay was immunoSEQ multiplex PCR. Of roughly 130,000 clones listed, around four fifths are singletons. The J gene is TRBJ2-5, the V gene TRBV5-1; D gene uncertain. This receptor was obtained from a human donor in good health. Sequencing used PBMCs. CDR3 in amino acids: CASSSLTDETQYF. The CDR3 bases are TGCGCCAGCAGCTCCTTAACAGACGAGACCCAGTACTTC.